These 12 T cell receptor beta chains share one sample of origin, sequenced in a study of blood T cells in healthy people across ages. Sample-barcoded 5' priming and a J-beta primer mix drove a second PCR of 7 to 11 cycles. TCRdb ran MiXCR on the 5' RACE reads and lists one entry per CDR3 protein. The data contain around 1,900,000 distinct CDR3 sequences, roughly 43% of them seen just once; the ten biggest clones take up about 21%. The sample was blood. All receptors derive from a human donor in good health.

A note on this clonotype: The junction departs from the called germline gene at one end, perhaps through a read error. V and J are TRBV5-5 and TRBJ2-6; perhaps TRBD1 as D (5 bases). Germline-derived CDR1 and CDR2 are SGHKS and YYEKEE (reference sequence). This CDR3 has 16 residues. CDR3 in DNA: TGTGCCAGCAGCGTTCTCACAGCTTCTGGGGCCAGCGTCCTGACTTTC. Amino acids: CASSVLTASGASVLTF. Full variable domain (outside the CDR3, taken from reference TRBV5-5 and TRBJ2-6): DAGVTQSPTHLIKTRGQQVTLRCSPISGHKSVSWYQQVLGQGPQFIFQYYEKEERGRGNFPDRFSARQFPNYSSELNVNALLLGDSALYLCASSVLTASGASVLTFGAGSRLTVL.

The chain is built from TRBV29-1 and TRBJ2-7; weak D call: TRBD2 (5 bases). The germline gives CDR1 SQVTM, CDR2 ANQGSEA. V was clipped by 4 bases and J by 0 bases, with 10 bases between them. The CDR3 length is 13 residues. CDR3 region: CSVGPGSSYEQYF. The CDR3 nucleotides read TGCAGCGTTGGCCCGGGAAGCTCCTACGAGCAGTACTTC.

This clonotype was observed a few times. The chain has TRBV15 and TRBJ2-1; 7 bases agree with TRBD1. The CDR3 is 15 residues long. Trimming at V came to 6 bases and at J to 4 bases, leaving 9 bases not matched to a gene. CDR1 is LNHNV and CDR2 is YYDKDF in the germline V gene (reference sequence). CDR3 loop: CATRAGDRGYNEQFF. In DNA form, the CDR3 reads TGTGCCACCAGGGCAGGGGACAGAGGTTACAATGAGCAGTTCTTC.

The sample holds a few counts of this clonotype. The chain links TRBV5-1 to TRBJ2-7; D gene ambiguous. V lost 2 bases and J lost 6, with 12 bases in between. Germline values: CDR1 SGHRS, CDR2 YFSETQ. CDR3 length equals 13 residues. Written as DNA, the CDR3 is TGCGCCAGCAGCTTAACCGGGCCATTCGAGCAGTACTTC. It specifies CASSLTGPFEQYF. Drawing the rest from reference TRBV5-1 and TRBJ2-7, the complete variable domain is KAGVTQTPRYLIKTRGQQVTLSCSPISGHRSVSWYQQTPGQGLQFLFEYFSETQRNKGNFPGRFSGRQFSNSRSEMNVSTLELGDSALYLCASSLTGPFEQYFGPGTRLTVT.

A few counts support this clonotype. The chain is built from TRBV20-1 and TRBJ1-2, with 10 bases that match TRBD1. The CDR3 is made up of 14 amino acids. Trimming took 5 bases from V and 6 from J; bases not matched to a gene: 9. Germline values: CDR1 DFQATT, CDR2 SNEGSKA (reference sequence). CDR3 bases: TGCAGTGCTCCCGGACAGGGGGGTCGCCATGGCTACACCTTC. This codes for CSAPGQGGRHGYTF.

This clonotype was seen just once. CDR3 sequence (DNA): TGCAGCGTTTCGAAGAACAGGGGCAGCGCCGGGGAGCTGTTTTTT. Encoded protein: CSVSKNRGSAGELFF. This chain uses TRBV29-1 with TRBJ2-2; 7 bases map to TRBD1. The V and J ends lost 5 bases and 6 bases, in that order; junction bases with no gene match: 12. Looked up from germline, CDR1 is SQVTM and CDR2 is ANQGSEA. The CDR3 totals 15 residues.

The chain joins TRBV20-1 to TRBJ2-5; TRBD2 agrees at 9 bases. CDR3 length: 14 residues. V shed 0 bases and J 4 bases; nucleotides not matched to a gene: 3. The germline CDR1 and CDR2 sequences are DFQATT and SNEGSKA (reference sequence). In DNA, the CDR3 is TGCAGTGCTAGAGAGGCGGGGGGGGCAGAGACCCAGTACTTC. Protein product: CSAREAGGAETQYF.

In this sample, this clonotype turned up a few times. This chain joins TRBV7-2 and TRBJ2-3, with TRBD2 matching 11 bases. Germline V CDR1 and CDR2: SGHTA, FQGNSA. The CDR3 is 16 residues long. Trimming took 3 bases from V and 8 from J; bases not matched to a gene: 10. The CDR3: CASSFLPGTSGSTQYF. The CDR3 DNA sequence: TGTGCCAGCAGCTTCCTACCTGGGACTAGCGGCAGTACGCAGTATTTT.

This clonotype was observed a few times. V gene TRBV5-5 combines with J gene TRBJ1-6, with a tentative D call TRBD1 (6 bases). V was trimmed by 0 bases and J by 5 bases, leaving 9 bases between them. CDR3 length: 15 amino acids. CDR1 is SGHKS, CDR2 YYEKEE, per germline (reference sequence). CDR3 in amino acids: CASSLVGQHNSPLHF. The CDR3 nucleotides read TGTGCCAGCAGCTTGGTCGGACAGCATAATTCACCCCTCCACTTT.

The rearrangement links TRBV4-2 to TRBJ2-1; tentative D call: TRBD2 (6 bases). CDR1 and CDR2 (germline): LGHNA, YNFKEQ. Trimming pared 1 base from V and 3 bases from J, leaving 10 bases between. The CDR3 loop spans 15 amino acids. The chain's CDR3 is CASSQGGDFYNEQFF. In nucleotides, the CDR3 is TGTGCCAGCAGCCAAGGGGGGGACTTCTACAATGAGCAGTTCTTC.

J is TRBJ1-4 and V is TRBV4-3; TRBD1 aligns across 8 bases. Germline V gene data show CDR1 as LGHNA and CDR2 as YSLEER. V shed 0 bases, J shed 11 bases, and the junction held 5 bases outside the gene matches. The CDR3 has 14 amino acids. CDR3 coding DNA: TGCGCCAGCAGCCAAGATCGACGGACAGGGAAACTGTTTTTT. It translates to CASSQDRRTGKLFF.

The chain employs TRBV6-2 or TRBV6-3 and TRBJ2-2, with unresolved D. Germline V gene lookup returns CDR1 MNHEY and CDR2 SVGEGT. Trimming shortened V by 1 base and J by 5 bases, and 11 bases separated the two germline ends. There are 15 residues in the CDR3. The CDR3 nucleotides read TGTGCCAGCAGTTACTACCCTACCGGGACCGGGGAGCTGTTTTTT. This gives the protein CASSYYPTGTGELFF.